Within the sample, the clone carrying this T cell receptor beta chain is medium-sized. Autoimmune disease history or systemic immunosuppression excluded patients. This record belongs to a study of OX40 agonist ivuxolimab in advanced cancers. The germline CDR1 and CDR2 sequences are SQVTM and ANQGSEA. The CDR3 extends over 13 amino acids. V lost 3 bases and J 6 bases, leaving 15 bases between the germline ends. Only in-frame clones appear in the TCRdb table, and some are missing; sequencing was by immunoSEQ multiplex PCR. The sample shows around 26,000 clones, around 81% of them seen only once. The chain employs TRBV29-1 and TRBJ2-7, with D tentatively TRBD2 (6 bases). The starting material was CD4+ or CD8+ T cells sorted from blood, obtained in a trial of the OX40 agonist ivuxolimab. The receptor was derived from an adult with an advanced solid tumor such as melanoma, head and neck, liver or kidney cancer. CDR3 sequence: CSVEEEGGREQYF. In DNA, the CDR3 is TGCAGCGTTGAGGAGGAGGGCGGTCGCGAGCAGTACTTC.